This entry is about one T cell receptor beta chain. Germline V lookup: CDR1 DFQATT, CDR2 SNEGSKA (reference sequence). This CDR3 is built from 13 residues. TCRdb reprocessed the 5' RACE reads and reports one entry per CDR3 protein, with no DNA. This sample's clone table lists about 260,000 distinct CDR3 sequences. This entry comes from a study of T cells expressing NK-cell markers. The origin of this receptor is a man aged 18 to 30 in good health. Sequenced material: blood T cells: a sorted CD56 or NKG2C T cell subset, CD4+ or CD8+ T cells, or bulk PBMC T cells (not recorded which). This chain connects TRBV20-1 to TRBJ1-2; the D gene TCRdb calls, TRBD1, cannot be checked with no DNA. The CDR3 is CSASPWQDYGYTF.